This T cell receptor (beta chain) emerged from a study of T cells in Graves' hyperthyroidism and ophthalmopathy. RNA transcripts gave rise to amplified TCR beta CDR3 regions. Initially, a first-round RT-PCR of the TCR CDR3 employed the HTBI primer set. TCRdb processed the multiplex PCR reads anew with MiXCR; each CDR3 protein has one entry. The sample gives around 380,000 distinct CDR3 sequences, approximately 12% of which show up once; about a fifth is in the top ten. Trimming cost V 6 bases and J 5 bases, with 13 bases left between them. CDR3 length equals 13 residues. The germline CDR1 and CDR2 sequences are SGHTA and FQGNSA. This clonotype was picked up many times.

This clonotype was obtained from a man under 40 with Graves' hyperthyroidism that later progressed to Graves' ophthalmopathy. The chain joins TRBV7-2 to TRBJ2-5, with unresolved D. The source material was blood. CDR3 region: CASRPTGVETQYF. The CDR3 DNA reads TGTGCCAGCAGGCCGACTGGGGTGGAGACCCAGTACTTC.